Below are 3 T cell receptor beta chains sequenced from a single sample in a study of beta chain features in type 1 diabetes. Expressed TCRB transcripts got sequenced, as all isolated RNA was reverse transcribed. Clones were sequenced by immunoSEQ multiplex PCR, and TCRdb holds only the in-frame ones, with some missing. The sample contains 970,000 or so clones, 15% to 20% of which appear only once. Sequencing input: naive CD4+ T cells from blood. The receptors were sampled from a woman aged 18-29 years in good health.

The chain has TRBV6-6 and TRBJ2-1; no reliable D call. In germline, CDR1 is MNHNY, CDR2 SVGAGI (reference sequence). V was cut by 3 bases and J by 5 bases, with 11 bases left in between. The CDR3 is 14 residues long. CDR3 DNA: TGTGCCAGCAGTTATCCCCGGAAGAACAATGAGCAGTTCTTC. Translating gives CASSYPRKNNEQFF.

This clone was seen a handful of times. V usage is TRBV7-9 and J usage is TRBJ1-2; D remains unclear. The CDR3 extends over 9 amino acids. Germline CDR1 SEHNR, CDR2 FQNEAQ (reference sequence). V dropped 5 bases and J dropped 13 bases, with 8 bases sitting between them. CDR3 residues: CASSPLGTF. The CDR3 region has the DNA TGTGCCAGCAGCCCCCTAGGCACCTTC. The variable domain in full, with the rest retrieved from reference TRBV7-9 and TRBJ1-2, is DTGVSQNPRHKITKRGQNVTFRCDPISEHNRLYWYRQTLGQGPEFLTYFQNEAQLEKSRLLSDRFSAERPKGSFSTLEIQRTEQGDSAMYLCASSPLGTFGSGTRLTVV.

This chain connects TRBV11-2 to TRBJ2-7; D is ambiguous. Trimming shortened V by 0 bases and J by 0 bases, and 6 bases separated the two germline ends. Germline CDR1 reads SGHAT; CDR2 reads FQNNGV. The CDR3 loop spans 14 amino acids. DNA of the CDR3: TGTGCCAGCAGCTTAGATACCCCCTCCTACGAGCAGTACTTC. Its protein product is CASSLDTPSYEQYF.